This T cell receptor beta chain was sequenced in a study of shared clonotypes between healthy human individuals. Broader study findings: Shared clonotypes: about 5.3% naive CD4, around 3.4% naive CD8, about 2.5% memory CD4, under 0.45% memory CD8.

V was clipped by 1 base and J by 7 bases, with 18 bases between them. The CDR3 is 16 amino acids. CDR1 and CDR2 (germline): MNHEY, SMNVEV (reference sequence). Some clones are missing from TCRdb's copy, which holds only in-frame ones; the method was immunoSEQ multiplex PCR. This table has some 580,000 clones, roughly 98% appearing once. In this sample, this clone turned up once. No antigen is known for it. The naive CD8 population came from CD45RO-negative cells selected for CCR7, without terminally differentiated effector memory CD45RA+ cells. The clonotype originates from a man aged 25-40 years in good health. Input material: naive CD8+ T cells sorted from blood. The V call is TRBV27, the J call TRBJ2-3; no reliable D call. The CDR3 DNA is TGTGCCAGCAGTTTATTGGGGTCTTTGGTTTTGAATACGCAGTATTTT. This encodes CASSLLGSLVLNTQYF.